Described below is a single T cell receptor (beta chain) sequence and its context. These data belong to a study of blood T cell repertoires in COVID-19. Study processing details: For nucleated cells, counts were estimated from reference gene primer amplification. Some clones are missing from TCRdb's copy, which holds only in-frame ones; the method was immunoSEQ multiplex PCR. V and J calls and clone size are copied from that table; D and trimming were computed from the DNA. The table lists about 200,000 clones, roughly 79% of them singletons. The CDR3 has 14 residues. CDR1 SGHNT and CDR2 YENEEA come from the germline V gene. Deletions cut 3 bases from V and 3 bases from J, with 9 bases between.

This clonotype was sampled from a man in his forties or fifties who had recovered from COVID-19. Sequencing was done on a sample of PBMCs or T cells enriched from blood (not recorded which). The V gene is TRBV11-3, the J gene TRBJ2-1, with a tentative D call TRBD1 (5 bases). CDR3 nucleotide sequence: TGTGCCAGCAGCTTCGACAGCTACTACAATGAGCAGTTCTTC. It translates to CASSFDSYYNEQFF.